These 9 T cell receptor beta chains came from one sample sequenced in a study of T cell responses to AZD1222 COVID-19 vaccine. Sequenced by immunoSEQ multiplex PCR; TCRdb stores in-frame clones only, minus some. Altogether around 130,000 clones are present, roughly 92% being singletons, with the ten largest covering 1.7%. Here the sequenced sample was peripheral blood, taken on day 0 of AZD1222 vaccination. These receptors all come from an adult in good health.

The rearrangement uses TRBV3-1 (or the pseudogene TRBV3-2) and TRBJ1-5; no reliable D call. V was pared by 0 bases and J by 6 bases, with 6 bases between. Germline V gene data show CDR1 as LGHDT and CDR2 as YNNKEL (reference sequence). The CDR3 has 13 residues. Here the CDR3 DNA reads TGTGCCAGCAGCCAAGATATAGGTCAGCCCCAGCATTTT. This translates into CASSQDIGQPQHF.

V is TRBV28 and J is TRBJ1-2, with a weak D call TRBD1 (6 bases). CDR1 is MDHEN, CDR2 SYDVKM, per germline. V lost 5 bases and J lost 4, with 23 bases in between. There are 17 residues in the CDR3. The CDR3 here is CASSPAGGGGRPYGYTF. As DNA, the CDR3 is TGTGCCAGCAGTCCCGCCGGAGGGGGGGGGCGACCCTATGGCTACACCTTC.

This chain connects TRBV18 to TRBJ1-1; tentative D call: TRBD1 (5 bases). Germline-derived CDR1 and CDR2 are KGHSH and LQKENI. The V gene lost 6 bases and the J gene lost 0 bases, with 11 bases spanning the gap. The CDR3 extends over 14 amino acids. CDR3 protein: CASSPGLMNTEAFF. DNA for the CDR3: TGTGCCAGCTCCCCGGGACTGATGAACACTGAAGCTTTCTTT.

The genes are TRBV11-3 and TRBJ1-2; tentative D call: TRBD1 (5 bases). This CDR3 is 13 amino acids long. Germline CDR1 SGHNT, CDR2 YENEEA. The V gene lost 6 bases and the J gene lost 5 bases, with 13 bases spanning the gap. CDR3 region: CASRIARVYGYTF. For the CDR3, the DNA is TGTGCCAGCAGAATTGCCAGGGTGTATGGCTACACCTTC. Full variable domain (rest looked up from reference TRBV11-3 and TRBJ1-2): EAGVVQSPRYKIIEKKQPVAFWCNPISGHNTLYWYLQNLGQGPELLIRYENEEAVDDSQLPKDRFSAERLKGVDSTLKIQPAELGDSAVYLCASRIARVYGYTFGSGTRLTVV.

V is TRBV27 and J is TRBJ1-3, with D possibly matching TRBD1 (6 bases). CDR3 length equals 15 residues. The germline CDR1 and CDR2 sequences are MNHEY and SMNVEV (reference sequence). V was shortened by 6 bases and J by 4 bases, with 16 bases between the two germline ends. The chain's CDR3 is CASRLTGLPGNTIYF. The CDR3 DNA sequence: TGTGCCAGCAGATTGACAGGCCTCCCCGGAAACACCATATATTTT.

CDR3 residues: CAISQQGGGEKLFF. The CDR3 region has the DNA TGTGCCATCAGTCAACAGGGAGGGGGTGAAAAACTGTTTTTT. This chain joins TRBV10-3 and TRBJ1-4; D possibly corresponds to TRBD1 (6 bases). Germline V lookup: CDR1 ENHRY, CDR2 SYGVKD. The germline V and J ends were trimmed by 5 bases and 7 bases, with 14 bases remaining between them. The CDR3 is 14 residues long.

The rearrangement joins TRBV6-5 to TRBJ1-6; D gene unclear. The CDR3 is 15 amino acids. V dropped 0 bases and J dropped 6 bases, with 9 bases sitting between them. Looked up from germline, CDR1 is MNHEY and CDR2 is SVGAGI. In DNA, the CDR3 is TGTGCCAGCAGTTACTCCTTACAGTTTAATTCACCCCTCCACTTT. It encodes CASSYSLQFNSPLHF.

The chain recombines TRBV2 with TRBJ1-5, with 8 bases aligning to TRBD1. Germline V gene data show CDR1 as SNHLY and CDR2 as FYNNEI. V shed 6 bases, J shed 3 bases, and the junction held 4 bases outside the gene matches. This CDR3 contains 14 residues. This chain's CDR3 is CASRQGEANQPQHF. CDR3 nucleotides: TGTGCCAGCAGACAGGGGGAGGCCAATCAGCCCCAGCATTTT.

The chain employs TRBV4-2 and TRBJ2-3; no clear D gene. Germline V gene lookup returns CDR1 LGHNA and CDR2 YNFKEQ. There are 13 residues in the CDR3. The V end was cut by 1 base, the J end by 6 bases, with 8 bases between. The CDR3 region has the DNA TGTGCCAGCAGCCAAGGAGTGACGGATACGCAGTATTTT. Protein product: CASSQGVTDTQYF.